Below are 13 T cell receptor beta chains sequenced from a single sample in a study of metastatic and nonmetastatic thyroid tumors. TCRdb reanalyzed the PCR reads via MiXCR. The sample comprises some 93,000 clones, approximately 12% of which are singletons, and approximately 11% rests with the top ten. Prior to thyroid surgery, none of the patients had received any treatment. Source material: blood. These receptors all come from a female donor with papillary thyroid cancer or a benign thyroid nodule (not recorded which). Some clones in this sample may be carry-over from other donors' samples.

There are many counts of this clone. The J gene is TRBJ1-2, the V gene TRBV6-2 or TRBV6-3, with TRBD1 identical over 7 bases. Trimming took 6 bases from V and 4 from J; bases not matched to a gene: 8. There are 14 residues in the CDR3. Germline V CDR1 and CDR2: MNHEY, SVGEGT. For the CDR3, the DNA is TGTGCCAGCAGAAAAACCGGGACAGCCTATGGCTACACCTTC. The encoded protein is CASRKTGTAYGYTF.

In this sample, this clone turned up many times. CDR3 amino acids: CASSLVGASSYEQYF. The CDR3, as DNA: TGTGCCAGCAGCTTAGTGGGGGCCTCCTCCTACGAGCAGTACTTC. This chain joins TRBV7-8 and TRBJ2-7; possible D gene TRBD1, 6 bases. V lost 1 base and J 0 bases, leaving 10 bases between the germline ends. The germline V gene encodes CDR1 SGHVS and CDR2 FQNEAQ. This CDR3 region has 15 residues.

This clone has a count of ten or more. This chain joins TRBV27 and TRBJ2-1; unclear D gene. V lost 4 bases, J lost 8 bases, and 12 bases lay in between. CDR3 length equals 13 residues. Germline V gene data show CDR1 as MNHEY and CDR2 as SMNVEV (reference sequence). The CDR3 here is CASSSYRVDEQFF. CDR3 DNA sequence: TGTGCCAGCAGTTCGTATAGGGTGGATGAGCAGTTCTTC.

This clone has a handful of counts. The chain carries TRBV28 and TRBJ2-7; D call uncertain. This CDR3 has 13 amino acids. V shed 3 bases and J shed 1 base, with 7 bases lying between them. Per germline, CDR1 MDHEN and CDR2 SYDVKM. Here the CDR3 reads CASSFPSSYEQYF. The DNA for the CDR3 is TGTGCCAGCAGTTTCCCCAGTTCCTACGAGCAGTACTTC.

In this sample, this clone turned up many times. V and J are TRBV6-2 or TRBV6-3 and TRBJ2-3; the D gene is possibly TRBD2 (5 bases). This CDR3 comprises 14 residues. Germline-derived CDR1 and CDR2 are MNHEY and SVGEGT. V shed 0 bases and J shed 7 bases, with 11 bases lying between them. CDR3 amino acids: CASSYSRASNTQYF. CDR3 DNA sequence: TGTGCCAGCAGTTACTCGAGGGCTAGCAATACGCAGTATTTT.

This clone was detected ten times or more. This rearrangement joins TRBV30 to TRBJ1-3, with 8 bases that match TRBD1. The ends lost 0 bases at V and 3 bases at J; junction bases unmatched: 4. Germline assignment: CDR1 GTSNPN and CDR2 SVGIG (reference sequence). This CDR3 has 15 amino acids. The CDR3 DNA reads as TGTGCCTGGAGTGTGCAGGGGGCGCGTGGAAACACCATATATTTT. Its translation is CAWSVQGARGNTIYF. The entire variable domain, with the rest obtained from reference TRBV30 and TRBJ1-3, is as follows: SQTIHQWPATLVQPVGSPLSLECTVEGTSNPNLYWYRQAAGRGLQLLFYSVGIGQISSEVPQNLSASRPQDRQFILSSKKLLLSDSGFYLCAWSVQGARGNTIYFGEGSWLTVV.

This clone was seen ten or more times. J is TRBJ1-1 and V is TRBV6-5; TRBD1 is a possible D gene (5 bases). Deletions cut 2 bases from V and 5 bases from J, with 12 bases between. The CDR3 sequence is 14 residues long. Germline V CDR1 and CDR2: MNHEY, SVGAGI. As DNA, the CDR3 is TGTGCCAGCAGTTACACGGGGCGCGGGACTGAAGCTTTCTTT. As protein: CASSYTGRGTEAFF.

About this clone itself: At one end, the junction sequence differs from germline, possibly due to a read error. The chain combines TRBV19 with TRBJ1-6, with D unresolved. The germline gives CDR1 LNHDA, CDR2 SQIVND (reference sequence). This CDR3 comprises 14 residues. CDR3 in DNA: TGTTCCAGTAGTATGTCGTCCGTGGTGTCACCCCTCCACTTT. This codes for CSSSMSSVVSPLHF.

This clone was detected ten times or more. The chain has TRBV6-1 and TRBJ2-1, with 12 bases identical to TRBD1. This CDR3 is 16 amino acids long. The V and J ends lost 2 bases and 9 bases, in that order; junction bases with no gene match: 8. Looked up from germline, CDR1 is MNHNS and CDR2 is SASEGT. The CDR3 DNA sequence: TGTGCCAGCAGTGAAACATGGGGACAGGGGGCGGGTGAGCAGTTCTTC. Residues: CASSETWGQGAGEQFF.

This clone was counted at least ten times. V usage is TRBV27 and J usage is TRBJ2-3; D gene ambiguous. CDR3 length: 14 residues. V was clipped by 5 bases and J by 2 bases, with 11 bases between them. CDR1 and CDR2 (germline): MNHEY, SMNVEV (reference sequence). CDR3 coding DNA: TGTGCCAGCAGTACCTCGTGGCCCACAGATACGCAGTATTTT. This encodes CASSTSWPTDTQYF.

This clone was counted ten times or more. The chain recombines TRBV6-2 or TRBV6-3 with TRBJ2-2; 9 nucleotides line up with TRBD1. Germline assignment: CDR1 MNHEY and CDR2 SVGEGT. The CDR3 spans 17 residues. J gave up 2 bases and V 6 bases, and 10 bases lay outside the gene matches. The chain's CDR3 is CASRPTPGQGNTGELFF. In nucleotides, the CDR3 is TGTGCCAGCAGACCTACTCCGGGACAGGGTAACACCGGGGAGCTGTTTTTT.

This clone has a count of ten or more. The chain uses TRBV27 and TRBJ1-3; TRBD1 aligns across 8 bases. V dropped 8 bases and J dropped 0; count of bases not matched to a gene: 9. CDR1 and CDR2 (germline): MNHEY, SMNVEV (reference sequence). The CDR3 is made up of 16 amino acids. The CDR3, as DNA: TGTGCCAGCTCTAAGGGACAGGCTTTCTCTGGAAACACCATATATTTT. It specifies CASSKGQAFSGNTIYF.

In this sample, this clone turned up many times. The rearrangement links TRBV4-2 to TRBJ2-1; 12 bases fit TRBD2. There are 17 residues in the CDR3. Trimming at V came to 0 bases and at J to 5 bases, leaving 5 bases not matched to a gene. Germline values: CDR1 LGHNA, CDR2 YNFKEQ. This CDR3 reads CASSQDSLAGGDNEQFF. The CDR3 region has the DNA TGTGCCAGCAGCCAAGATAGTCTAGCGGGAGGGGACAATGAGCAGTTCTTC.